These 18 T cell receptor beta chains came from one sample sequenced in a study of T cell responses to AZD1222 COVID-19 vaccine. Generated by immunoSEQ multiplex PCR, the TCRdb table keeps only in-frame clones and is missing some. Altogether 80,000 to 95,000 clones are present, 88% being singletons, with the ten largest covering about 7.1%. This material consisted of peripheral blood, taken 28 days after the second AZD1222 dose. The receptor source for this set is an adult who received the AZD1222 COVID-19 vaccine.

V usage is TRBV11-2 and J usage is TRBJ2-7, with D possibly matching TRBD2 (6 bases). The CDR3 has 14 residues. The germline gives CDR1 SGHAT, CDR2 FQNNGV. V gave up 5 bases and J gave up 5 bases, with 16 bases separating them. For the CDR3, the DNA is TGTGCCAGCAGCCCACGGCTAGCGAAGAACGAGCAGTACTTC. This gives the protein CASSPRLAKNEQYF.

The chain carries TRBV19 and TRBJ1-4; D gene ambiguous. Germline values: CDR1 LNHDA, CDR2 SQIVND (reference sequence). Trimming took off 7 bases at V and 0 bases at J, with 9 bases between the two ends. This CDR3 spans 14 amino acids. CDR3 sequence: CASKDFATNEKLFF. The DNA of the CDR3 is TGTGCCAGTAAGGATTTCGCAACTAATGAAAAACTGTTTTTT.

The rearrangement joins TRBV18 to TRBJ1-2; D call uncertain. Germline V lookup: CDR1 KGHSH, CDR2 LQKENI. The CDR3 totals 17 residues. V gave up 3 bases and J gave up 6 bases, with 23 bases separating them. The CDR3: CASSPNPQPPEIHGYTF. CDR3 bases: TGTGCCAGCTCACCTAACCCTCAGCCCCCGGAGATACATGGCTACACCTTC.

The J gene is TRBJ1-1, the V gene TRBV19; D remains unclear. V was pared by 2 bases and J by 5 bases, with 12 bases between. The CDR3 is 14 amino acids. Germline CDR1 reads LNHDA; CDR2 reads SQIVND (reference sequence). This CDR3 is CASSIRVGATEAFF. The CDR3, as DNA: TGTGCCAGTAGTATAAGGGTCGGTGCGACTGAAGCTTTCTTT. Supplemented by reference TRBV19 and TRBJ1-1, the full variable domain reads DGGITQSPKYLFRKEGQNVTLSCEQNLNHDAMYWYRQDPGQGLRLIYYSQIVNDFQKGDIAEGYSVSREKKESFPLTVTSAQKNPTAFYLCASSIRVGATEAFFGQGTRLTVV.

The gene calls are TRBV19 and TRBJ1-2; possible D gene TRBD1, 6 bases. The germline V gene has CDR1 LNHDA and CDR2 SQIVND (reference sequence). V shed 9 bases and J shed 8 bases, with 16 bases lying between them. The CDR3 covers 12 residues. CDR3 loop: CASGNRVLGYTF. In DNA form, the CDR3 reads TGTGCCAGCGGGAACAGGGTTTTGGGCTACACCTTC.

The V and J genes are TRBV25-1 and TRBJ1-4; D ambiguous. The germline gives CDR1 MGHDK, CDR2 SYGVNS. V was shortened by 2 bases and J by 5 bases, with 3 bases between the two germline ends. The CDR3 length is 12 residues. The DNA for the CDR3 is TGTGCCAGCAGTGAACGGAATGAAAAACTGTTTTTT. Its translation is CASSERNEKLFF. Filled out from reference TRBV25-1 and TRBJ1-4, the complete variable domain reads EADIYQTPRYLVIGTGKKITLECSQTMGHDKMYWYQQDPGMELHLIHYSYGVNSTEKGDLSSESTVSRIRTEHFPLTLESARPSHTSQYLCASSERNEKLFFGSGTQLSVL.

This chain joins TRBV11-2 and TRBJ2-7; 12 bases align to TRBD2. This CDR3 has 14 amino acids. Germline trimming cut 1 base from V and 6 bases from J; bases unmatched to any gene: 1. Germline V gene sequence: CDR1 SGHAT, CDR2 FQNNGV. The CDR3 protein is CASSLASGRAEQYF. CDR3 in DNA: TGTGCCAGCAGCTTAGCTAGCGGGAGGGCCGAGCAGTACTTC.

The genes are TRBV6-1 and TRBJ2-4; 7 nucleotides align to TRBD1. CDR1 is MNHNS, CDR2 SASEGT, per germline. The V gene end was trimmed by 1 base and the J gene end by 7 bases; junction bases not matched to a gene: 7. CDR3 size: 15 residues. The CDR3 DNA follows: TGTGCCAGCAGTGAAGGGGGACAGCGCTCGAACATTCAGTACTTC. Protein product: CASSEGGQRSNIQYF.

The chain joins TRBV3-1 (or the pseudogene TRBV3-2) to TRBJ1-1; the match to TRBD1 covers 7 bases. This CDR3 has 16 amino acids. Per germline, CDR1 LGHDT and CDR2 YNNKEL (reference sequence). Trimming removed 4 bases from V and 0 bases from J; junction bases left unmatched: 8. The CDR3 spells CASSLQGQIMNTEAFF. The CDR3 DNA reads TGTGCCAGCAGCCTTCAGGGACAGATTATGAACACTGAAGCTTTCTTT.

This clone was recorded only once. This chain connects TRBV3-1 (or the pseudogene TRBV3-2) to TRBJ1-2; 10 positions agree with TRBD1. V gave up 4 bases and J gave up 6 bases; unmatched junction bases: 8. This CDR3 contains 15 residues. CDR1 is LGHDT and CDR2 is YNNKEL in the germline V gene (reference sequence). The CDR3 is CASSPDRQGADGYTF. CDR3 DNA: TGTGCCAGCAGCCCCGACCGACAGGGGGCGGATGGCTACACCTTC.

The chain links TRBV30 to TRBJ1-4, with 9 bases identical to TRBD1. The germline V gene has CDR1 GTSNPN and CDR2 SVGIG (reference sequence). V trimming: 0 bases; J trimming: 7 bases; junction bases outside the gene matches: 9. This CDR3 is built from 16 residues. In DNA form, the CDR3 reads TGTGCCTGGAGTGTGGATTGGGACAGGGCCGCTGAAAAACTGTTTTTT. Its translation is CAWSVDWDRAAEKLFF.

This rearrangement joins TRBV7-9 to TRBJ1-4, with D uncertain. The length of the CDR3 is 15 residues. In germline, CDR1 is SEHNR, CDR2 FQNEAQ (reference sequence). The ends were cut back, 5 bases at V and 8 bases at J, with 18 bases in the middle. The CDR3 DNA follows: TGTGCCAGCAGCCCCGGAGGAGGGTCGGGGGAAAAACTGTTTTTT. Translation: CASSPGGGSGEKLFF.

The V and J genes are TRBV13 and TRBJ2-1, with TRBD2 identical over 7 bases. V lost 1 base, J lost 3 bases, and 6 bases stayed unmatched. The CDR3 length is 16 residues. The germline V gene has CDR1 PRHDT and CDR2 FYEKMQ (reference sequence). In nucleotides, the CDR3 is TGTGCCAGCAGCTTAGCTCGCGGGAGAGTCTACAATGAGCAGTTCTTC. Translating it yields CASSLARGRVYNEQFF.

This clone was seen only once. CDR3 residues: CASSLEGRQPQHF. DNA of the CDR3: TGTGCCAGCAGCTTAGAGGGCAGGCAGCCCCAGCATTTT. The gene calls are TRBV7-2 and TRBJ1-5; D is unclear. The CDR3 is 13 residues long. CDR1 SGHTA and CDR2 FQGNSA come from the germline V gene. V dropped 1 base and J dropped 7 bases, with 8 bases sitting between them.

The chain recombines TRBV3-1 (or the pseudogene TRBV3-2) with TRBJ2-1; D not certain. The CDR3 is 13 amino acids. Germline V CDR1 and CDR2: LGHDT, YNNKEL (reference sequence). Trimming pared 3 bases from V and 5 bases from J, leaving 8 bases between. The CDR3 spells CASSQMSNNEQFF. The CDR3, as DNA: TGTGCCAGCAGCCAGATGAGTAACAATGAGCAGTTCTTC.

The chain couples TRBV7-9 to TRBJ2-1; a weak D match, TRBD2 (5 bases). Trimming took 5 bases from V and 5 from J, leaving 13 bases between them. The CDR3 runs 14 residues. From germline, CDR1 is SEHNR and CDR2 FQNEAQ (reference sequence). CDR3 in amino acids: CASSDRLTNNEQFF. The CDR3 nucleotides are TGTGCCAGCAGCGACCGACTAACAAACAATGAGCAGTTCTTC.

The gene calls are TRBV15 and TRBJ2-2, with 11 bases matching TRBD2. Germline assignment: CDR1 LNHNV and CDR2 YYDKDF (reference sequence). The CDR3 is made up of 19 amino acids. Trimming cost V 3 bases and J 0 bases; bases outside gene matches: 9. The CDR3 spells CATSSPGTSGVANTGELFF. The CDR3 bases are TGTGCCACCAGCAGTCCCGGGACTAGCGGAGTCGCGAACACCGGGGAGCTGTTTTTT.

The rearrangement links TRBV10-3 to TRBJ2-1; 9 bases align to TRBD1. J was trimmed by 6 bases and V by 2 bases; bases with no gene match: 14. The germline V gene encodes CDR1 ENHRY and CDR2 SYGVKD. CDR3 size: 18 residues. CDR3 residues: CAISEGGLTGGLGNEQFF. The CDR3, as DNA: TGTGCCATCAGTGAGGGGGGCCTTACAGGGGGCTTGGGCAATGAGCAGTTCTTC.